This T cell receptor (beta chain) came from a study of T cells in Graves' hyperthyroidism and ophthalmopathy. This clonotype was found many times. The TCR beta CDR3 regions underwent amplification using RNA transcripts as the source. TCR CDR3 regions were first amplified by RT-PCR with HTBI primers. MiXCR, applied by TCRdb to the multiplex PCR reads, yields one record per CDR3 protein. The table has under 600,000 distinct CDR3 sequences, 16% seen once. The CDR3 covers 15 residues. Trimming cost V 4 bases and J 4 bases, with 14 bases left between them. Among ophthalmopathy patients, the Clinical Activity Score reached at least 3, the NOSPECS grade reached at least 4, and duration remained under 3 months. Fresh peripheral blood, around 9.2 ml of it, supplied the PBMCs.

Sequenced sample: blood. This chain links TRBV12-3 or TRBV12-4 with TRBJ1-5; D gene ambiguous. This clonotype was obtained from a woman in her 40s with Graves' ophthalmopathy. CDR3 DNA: TGTGCCAGCAGTTCTTCTCTTGGGGAGAATCAGCCCCAGCATTTT. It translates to CASSSSLGENQPQHF.